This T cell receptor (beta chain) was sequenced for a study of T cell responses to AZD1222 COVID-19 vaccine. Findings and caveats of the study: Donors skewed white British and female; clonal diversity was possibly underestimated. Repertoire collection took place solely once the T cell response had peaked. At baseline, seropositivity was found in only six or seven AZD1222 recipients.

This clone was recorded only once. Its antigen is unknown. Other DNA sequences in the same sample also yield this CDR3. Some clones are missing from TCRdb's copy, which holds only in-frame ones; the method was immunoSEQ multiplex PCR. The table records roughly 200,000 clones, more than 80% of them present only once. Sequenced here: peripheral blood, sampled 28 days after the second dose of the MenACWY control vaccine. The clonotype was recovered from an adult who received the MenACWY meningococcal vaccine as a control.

CDR3 sequence reads: CASSSGLAGGGNEQFF. The CDR3 nucleotides read TGTGCCAGCAGCTCGGGACTAGCGGGAGGGGGTAATGAGCAGTTCTTC. This chain connects TRBV7-2 to TRBJ2-1, with 16 bases fitting TRBD2. Germline loops: CDR1 SGHTA, CDR2 FQGNSA. J lost 7 bases, V lost 4 bases, and 4 bases had no gene match. The length of the CDR3 is 16 residues.